Listed below are T cell receptor beta chains from one sample, sequenced in a study of cytomegalovirus exposure and HLA in healthy donors. The data were produced by immunoSEQ multiplex PCR, yet TCRdb's version contains in-frame clones alone and is incomplete. The table shows about 110,000 clones, with approximately 83% occurring only once. Sequenced input: PBMCs. The origin of the receptors is a young man in good health and CMV-seronegative. The CDR3 runs from the conserved cysteine through the conserved F or W. The order of the fields is CDR3 protein, CDR3 length, V gene.

cdr3_aa: CATAGGAYEQYF
cdr3_length: 12
v_call: TRBV6-6

cdr3_aa: CSSSSRDEKLFF
cdr3_length: 12
v_call: TRBV7-9

cdr3_aa: CASSELAGDTQYF
cdr3_length: 13
v_call: TRBV10-2

cdr3_aa: CASRDRGRETQYF
cdr3_length: 13
v_call: TRBV28

cdr3_aa: CASSSTDREAFF
cdr3_length: 12
v_call: TRBV6-1

cdr3_aa: CASSLGNRGGTEAFF
cdr3_length: 15
v_call: TRBV5-1

cdr3_aa: CASSSSQGARGTEAFF
cdr3_length: 16
v_call: TRBV5-4

cdr3_aa: CATSIEENTEAFF
cdr3_length: 13
v_call: TRBV15

cdr3_aa: CASSIEWTSGVYANTGELFF
cdr3_length: 20
v_call: TRBV19

cdr3_aa: CGRTAQETQYF
cdr3_length: 11
v_call: TRBV6-1

cdr3_aa: CASSLTLKYPQQGAPYEQYF
cdr3_length: 20
v_call: TRBV28

cdr3_aa: CASSFGGLGSSGANVLTF
cdr3_length: 18
v_call: TRBV5-6

cdr3_aa: CASSLDGVLTGYGYTF
cdr3_length: 16
v_call: TRBV5-1

cdr3_aa: CSVERGQWETQYF
cdr3_length: 13
v_call: TRBV29-1

cdr3_aa: CASRSRYSGANVLTF
cdr3_length: 15
v_call: TRBV28

cdr3_aa: CASSRELQGETQYF
cdr3_length: 14
v_call: TRBV6-1

cdr3_aa: CASSLAKGLAGTSYEQYF
cdr3_length: 18
v_call: TRBV5-4